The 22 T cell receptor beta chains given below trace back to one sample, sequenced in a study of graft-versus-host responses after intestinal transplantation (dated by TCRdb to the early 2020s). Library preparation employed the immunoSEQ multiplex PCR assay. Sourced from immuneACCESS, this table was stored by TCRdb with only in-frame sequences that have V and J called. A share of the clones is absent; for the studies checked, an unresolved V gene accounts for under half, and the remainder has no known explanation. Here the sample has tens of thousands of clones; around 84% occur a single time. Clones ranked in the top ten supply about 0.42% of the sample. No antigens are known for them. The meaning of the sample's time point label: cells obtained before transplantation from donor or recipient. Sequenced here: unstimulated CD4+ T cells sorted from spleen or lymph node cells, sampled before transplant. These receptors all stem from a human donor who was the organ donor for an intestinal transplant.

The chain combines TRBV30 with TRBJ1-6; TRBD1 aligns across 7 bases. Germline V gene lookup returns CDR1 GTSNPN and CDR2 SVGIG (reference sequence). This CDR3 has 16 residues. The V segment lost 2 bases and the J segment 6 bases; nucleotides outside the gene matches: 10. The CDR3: CAWSTARTGLNSPLHF. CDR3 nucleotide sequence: TGTGCCTGGAGTACCGCCCGGACAGGACTTAATTCACCCCTCCACTTT. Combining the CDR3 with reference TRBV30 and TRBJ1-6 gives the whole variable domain SQTIHQWPATLVQPVGSPLSLECTVEGTSNPNLYWYRQAAGRGLQLLFYSVGIGQISSEVPQNLSASRPQDRQFILSSKKLLLSDSGFYLCAWSTARTGLNSPLHFGNGTRLTVT.

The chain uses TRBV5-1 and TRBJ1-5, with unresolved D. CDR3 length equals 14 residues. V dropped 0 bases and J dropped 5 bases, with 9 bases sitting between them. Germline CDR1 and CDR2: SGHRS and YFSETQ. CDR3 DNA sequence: TGCGCCAGCAGCTTGGGTGAGGGTGATCAGCCCCAGCATTTT. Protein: CASSLGEGDQPQHF.

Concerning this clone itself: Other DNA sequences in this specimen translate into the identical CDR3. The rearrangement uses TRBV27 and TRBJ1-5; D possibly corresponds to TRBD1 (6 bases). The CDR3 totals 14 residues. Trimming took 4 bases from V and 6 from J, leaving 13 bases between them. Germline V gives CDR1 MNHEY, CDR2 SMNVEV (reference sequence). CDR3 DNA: TGTGCCAGCAGTTCTACAGGGTGGGGTCAGCCCCAGCATTTT. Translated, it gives CASSSTGWGQPQHF.

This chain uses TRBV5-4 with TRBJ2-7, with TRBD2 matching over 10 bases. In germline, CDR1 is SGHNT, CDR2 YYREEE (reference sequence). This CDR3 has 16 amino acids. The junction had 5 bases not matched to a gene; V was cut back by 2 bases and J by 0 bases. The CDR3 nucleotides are TGTGCCAGCAGCTTAGTTAGCGGGGGGAGCTCCTACGAGCAGTACTTC. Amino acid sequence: CASSLVSGGSSYEQYF.

The CDR3 DNA sequence: TGTGCCAGCAGTCCCGAAAGGGGGATCTACGAGCAGTACTTC. Protein sequence: CASSPERGIYEQYF. J is TRBJ2-5 and V is TRBV6-1; possibly TRBD1 for D (6 bases). The J call could be wrong; TRBJ2-7 is a better fit for the DNA end. The CDR3 has 14 amino acids. Germline V lookup: CDR1 MNHNS, CDR2 SASEGT.

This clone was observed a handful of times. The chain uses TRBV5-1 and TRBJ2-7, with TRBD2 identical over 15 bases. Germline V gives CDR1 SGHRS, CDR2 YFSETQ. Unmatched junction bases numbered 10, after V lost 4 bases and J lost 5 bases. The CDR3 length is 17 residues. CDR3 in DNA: TGCGCCAGCAGCACAGGACTAGCGGGGGGGCCGGCGAACGAGCAGTACTTC. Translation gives CASSTGLAGGPANEQYF.

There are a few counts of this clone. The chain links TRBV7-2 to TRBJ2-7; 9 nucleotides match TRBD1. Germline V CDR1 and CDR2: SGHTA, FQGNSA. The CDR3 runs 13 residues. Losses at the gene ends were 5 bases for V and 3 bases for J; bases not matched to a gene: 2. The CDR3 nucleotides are TGTGCCAGCAGCCGGACAGGGGTCTACGAGCAGTACTTC. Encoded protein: CASSRTGVYEQYF. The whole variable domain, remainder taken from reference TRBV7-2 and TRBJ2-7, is GAGVSQSPSNKVTEKGKDVELRCDPISGHTALYWYRQSLGQGLEFLIYFQGNSAPDKSGLPSDRFSAERTGGSVSTLTIQRTQQEDSAVYLCASSRTGVYEQYFGPGTRLTVT.

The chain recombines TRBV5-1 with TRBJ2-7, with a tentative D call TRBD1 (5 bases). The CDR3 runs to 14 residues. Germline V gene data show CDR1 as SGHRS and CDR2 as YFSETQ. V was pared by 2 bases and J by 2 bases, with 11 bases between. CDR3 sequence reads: CASSFTSGTYEQYF. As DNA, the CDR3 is TGCGCCAGCAGCTTTACGTCAGGGACCTACGAGCAGTACTTC.

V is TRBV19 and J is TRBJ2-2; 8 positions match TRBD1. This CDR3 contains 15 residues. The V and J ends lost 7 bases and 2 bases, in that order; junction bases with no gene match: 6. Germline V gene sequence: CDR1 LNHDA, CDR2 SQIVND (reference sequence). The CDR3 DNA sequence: TGTGCCAGTAAGAAGGGACAGGCCAACACCGGGGAGCTGTTTTTT. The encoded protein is CASKKGQANTGELFF. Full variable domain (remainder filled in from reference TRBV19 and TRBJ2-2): DGGITQSPKYLFRKEGQNVTLSCEQNLNHDAMYWYRQDPGQGLRLIYYSQIVNDFQKGDIAEGYSVSREKKESFPLTVTSAQKNPTAFYLCASKKGQANTGELFFGEGSRLTVL.

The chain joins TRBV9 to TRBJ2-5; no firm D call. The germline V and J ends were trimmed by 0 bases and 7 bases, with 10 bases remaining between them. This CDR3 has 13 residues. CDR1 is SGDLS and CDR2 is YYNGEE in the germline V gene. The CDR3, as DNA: TGTGCCAGCAGCGTAGCCGGGTACGGGACCCAGTACTTC. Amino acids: CASSVAGYGTQYF. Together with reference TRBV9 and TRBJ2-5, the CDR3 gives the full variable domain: DSGVTQTPKHLITATGQRVTLRCSPRSGDLSVYWYQQSLDQGLQFLIQYYNGEERAKGNILERFSAQQFPDLHSELNLSSLELGDSALYFCASSVAGYGTQYFGPGTRLLVL.

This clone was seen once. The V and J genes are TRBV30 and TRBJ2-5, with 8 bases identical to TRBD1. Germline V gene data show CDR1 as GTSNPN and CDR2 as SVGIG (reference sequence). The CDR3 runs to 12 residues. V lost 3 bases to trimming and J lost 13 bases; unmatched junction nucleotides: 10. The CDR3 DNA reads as TGTGCCTGGAGCCCAGGGGGCGCGAGGGGGTACTTC. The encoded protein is CAWSPGGARGYF. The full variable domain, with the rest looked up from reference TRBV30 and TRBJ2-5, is SQTIHQWPATLVQPVGSPLSLECTVEGTSNPNLYWYRQAAGRGLQLLFYSVGIGQISSEVPQNLSASRPQDRQFILSSKKLLLSDSGFYLCAWSPGGARGYFGPGTRLLVL.

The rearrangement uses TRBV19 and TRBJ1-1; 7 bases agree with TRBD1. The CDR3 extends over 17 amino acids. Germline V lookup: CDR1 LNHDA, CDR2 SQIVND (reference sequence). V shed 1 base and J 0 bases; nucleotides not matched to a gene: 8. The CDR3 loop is CASSIGQGGTMNTEAFF. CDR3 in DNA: TGTGCCAGTAGTATAGGGCAGGGGGGCACCATGAACACTGAAGCTTTCTTT. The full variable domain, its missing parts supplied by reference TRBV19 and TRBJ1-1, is DGGITQSPKYLFRKEGQNVTLSCEQNLNHDAMYWYRQDPGQGLRLIYYSQIVNDFQKGDIAEGYSVSREKKESFPLTVTSAQKNPTAFYLCASSIGQGGTMNTEAFFGQGTRLTVV.

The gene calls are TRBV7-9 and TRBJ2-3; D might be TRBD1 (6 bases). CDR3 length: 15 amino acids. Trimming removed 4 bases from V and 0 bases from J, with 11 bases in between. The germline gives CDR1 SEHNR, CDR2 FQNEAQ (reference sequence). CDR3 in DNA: TGTGCCAGCAGCTACTCGGGACAAAGCACAGATACGCAGTATTTT. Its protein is CASSYSGQSTDTQYF.

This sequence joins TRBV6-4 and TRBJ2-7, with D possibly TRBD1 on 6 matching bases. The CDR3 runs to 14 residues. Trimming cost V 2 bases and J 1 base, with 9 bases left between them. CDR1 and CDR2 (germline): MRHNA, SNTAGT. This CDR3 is CASSDRQVSYEQYF. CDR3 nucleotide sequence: TGTGCCAGCAGTGACCGACAGGTTTCCTACGAGCAGTACTTC.

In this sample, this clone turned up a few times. CDR3 protein: CASSRWTGEPSLFLTDTQYF. The DNA for the CDR3 is TGTGCCAGTAGTAGATGGACAGGGGAGCCTTCCCTGTTTCTCACAGATACGCAGTATTTT. The V call is TRBV19, the J call TRBJ2-3; 9 bases match TRBD1. After removal of 4 bases from V and 2 bases from J, the junction contained 19 bases not matched to a gene. The germline V gene encodes CDR1 LNHDA and CDR2 SQIVND (reference sequence). The CDR3 sequence is 20 residues long.

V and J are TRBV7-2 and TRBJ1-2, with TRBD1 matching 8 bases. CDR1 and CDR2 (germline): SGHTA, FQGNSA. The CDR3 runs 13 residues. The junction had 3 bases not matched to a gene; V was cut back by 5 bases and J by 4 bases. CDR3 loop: CASSPTGVYGYTF. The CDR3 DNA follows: TGTGCCAGCAGCCCGACAGGGGTCTATGGCTACACCTTC.

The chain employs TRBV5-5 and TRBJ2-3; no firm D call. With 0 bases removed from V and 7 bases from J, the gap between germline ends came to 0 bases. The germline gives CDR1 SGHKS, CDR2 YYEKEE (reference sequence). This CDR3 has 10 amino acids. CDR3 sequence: CASSLDTQYF. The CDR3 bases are TGTGCCAGCAGCTTGGATACGCAGTATTTT.

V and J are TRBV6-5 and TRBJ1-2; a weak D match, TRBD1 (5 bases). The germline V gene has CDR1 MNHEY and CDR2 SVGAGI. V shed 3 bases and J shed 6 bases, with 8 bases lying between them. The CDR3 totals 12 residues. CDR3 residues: CASSYRGNGYTF. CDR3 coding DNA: TGTGCCAGCAGTTATCGGGGGAATGGCTACACCTTC.

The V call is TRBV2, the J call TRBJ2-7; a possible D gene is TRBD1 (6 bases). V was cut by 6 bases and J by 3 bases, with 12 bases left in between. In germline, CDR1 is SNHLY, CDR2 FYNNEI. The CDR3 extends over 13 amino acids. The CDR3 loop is CASRMGAGYEQYF. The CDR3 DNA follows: TGTGCCAGCAGGATGGGGGCCGGCTACGAGCAGTACTTC.

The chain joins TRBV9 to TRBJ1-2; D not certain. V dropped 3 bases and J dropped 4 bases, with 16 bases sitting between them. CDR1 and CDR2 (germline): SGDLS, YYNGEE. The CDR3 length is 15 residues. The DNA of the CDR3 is TGTGCCAGCAGCGCCGGCGCGGCAGCCCGCTATGGCTACACCTTC. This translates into CASSAGAAARYGYTF.

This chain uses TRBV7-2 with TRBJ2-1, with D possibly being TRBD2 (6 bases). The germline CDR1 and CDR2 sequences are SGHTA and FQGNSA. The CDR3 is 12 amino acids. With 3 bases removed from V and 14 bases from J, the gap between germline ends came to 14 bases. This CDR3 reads CASSFRREREFF. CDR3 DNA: TGTGCCAGCAGCTTTAGGCGGGAAAGAGAGTTCTTC.

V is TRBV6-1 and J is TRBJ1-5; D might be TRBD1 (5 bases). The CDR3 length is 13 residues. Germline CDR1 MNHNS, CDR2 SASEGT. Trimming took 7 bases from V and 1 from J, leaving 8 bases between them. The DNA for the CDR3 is TGTGCCAGCAACAGACAGAGCAATCAGCCCCAGCATTTT. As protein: CASNRQSNQPQHF.